This T cell receptor beta chain was observed in a study of CD8+CD57+ T cells in acquired aplastic anemia. According to the study, genomic DNA was the template for TCR beta VDJ and CDR3 profiling. MiXCR was run by TCRdb on the reads, yielding one entry per CDR3 protein. Of more than 200,000 distinct CDR3 sequences listed, around 50% are singletons. The CDR3 runs to 18 residues. Germline V gene lookup returns CDR1 SGHTA and CDR2 FQGTGA. Trimming stripped 5 bases from V and 2 bases from J, with 22 bases between. A remark on this clonotype: The antigen remains undetermined.

Study observations and caveats: The study identified under 30 CD8+ CDR3 sequences shared by patients and controls.

Patients chosen for sequencing had shown CD8+CD57+ cell expansion by flow cytometry. Material for sequencing was sorted CD4+, CD8+, or CD8+CD57+ T cells (not recorded which) from PBMCs. The TCR comes from a human donor with aplastic anemia. The chain is built from TRBV7-3 and TRBJ2-1; TRBD2 is a possible D gene (6 bases). The CDR3 coding sequence is TGTGCCAGCAGCGCACGCGGCCCCGGGACTCGTGCCTACAATGAGCAGTTCTTC. Its translation is CASSARGPGTRAYNEQFF.